Sequencing of this TCR beta chain was carried out in a study of cytomegalovirus exposure and HLA in healthy donors. This PCR relied on a set of 60 Vbeta primers and 13 Jbeta primers. Measured with immunoSEQ multiplex PCR; TCRdb has only the in-frame clones, and not every one. This table holds around 130,000 clones, about three quarters found once. Of note for this clone: Its target is not known.

Findings of the study overall: It was assumed in the presence/absence analyses that sequencing depth was roughly uniform across donors.

The V gene end was trimmed by 2 bases and the J gene end by 7 bases; junction bases not matched to a gene: 6. This CDR3 region has 14 residues. Germline V gene lookup returns CDR1 LNHNV and CDR2 YYDKDF (reference sequence). The V call is TRBV15, the J call TRBJ1-2; 8 bases align to TRBD1. The sequence came from a woman in her late teens or twenties in good health and CMV-seronegative. The material sequenced was PBMCs. The CDR3 loop is CATSRSGQGRGYTF. In DNA form, the CDR3 reads TGTGCCACCAGCAGATCCGGACAGGGCCGTGGCTACACCTTC.